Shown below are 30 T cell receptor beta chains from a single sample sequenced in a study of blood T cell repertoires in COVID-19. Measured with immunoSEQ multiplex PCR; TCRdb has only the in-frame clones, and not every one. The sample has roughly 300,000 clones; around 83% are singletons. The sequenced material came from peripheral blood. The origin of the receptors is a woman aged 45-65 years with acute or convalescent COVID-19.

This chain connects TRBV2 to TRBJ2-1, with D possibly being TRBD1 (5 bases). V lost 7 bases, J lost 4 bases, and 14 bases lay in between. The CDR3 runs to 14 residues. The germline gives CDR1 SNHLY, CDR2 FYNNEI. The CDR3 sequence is CASISLKGYNEQFF. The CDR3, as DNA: TGTGCCAGCATCTCCTTGAAGGGGTACAATGAGCAGTTCTTC.

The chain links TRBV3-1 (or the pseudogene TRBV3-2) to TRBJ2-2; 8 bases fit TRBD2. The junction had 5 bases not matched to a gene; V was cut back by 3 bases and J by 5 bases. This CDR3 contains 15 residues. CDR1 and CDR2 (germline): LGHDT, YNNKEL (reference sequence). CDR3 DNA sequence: TGTGCCAGCAGCCAGGGGGCGGGGGGAACCGGGGAGCTGTTTTTT. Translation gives CASSQGAGGTGELFF.

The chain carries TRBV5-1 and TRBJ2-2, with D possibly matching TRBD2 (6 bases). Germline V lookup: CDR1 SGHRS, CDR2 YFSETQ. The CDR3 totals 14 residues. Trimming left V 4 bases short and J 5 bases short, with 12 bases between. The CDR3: CASSLPEGTGELFF. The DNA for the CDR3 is TGCGCCAGCAGCCTTCCGGAGGGGACCGGGGAGCTGTTTTTT.

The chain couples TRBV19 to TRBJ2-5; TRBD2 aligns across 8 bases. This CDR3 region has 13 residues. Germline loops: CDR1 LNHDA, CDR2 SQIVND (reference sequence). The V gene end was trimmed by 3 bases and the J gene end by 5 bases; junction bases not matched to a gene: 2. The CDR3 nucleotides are TGTGCCAGTAGTATGGGACTAGAGGAGACCCAGTACTTC. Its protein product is CASSMGLEETQYF.

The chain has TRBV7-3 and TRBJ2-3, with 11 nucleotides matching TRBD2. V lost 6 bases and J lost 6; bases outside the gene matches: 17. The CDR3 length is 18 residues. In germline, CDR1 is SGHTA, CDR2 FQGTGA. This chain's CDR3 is CASRSGTSGSSFKDTQYF. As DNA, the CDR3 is TGTGCCAGCAGGTCCGGGACTAGCGGTAGTTCATTCAAGGATACGCAGTATTTT. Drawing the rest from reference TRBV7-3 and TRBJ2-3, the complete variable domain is GAGVSQTPSNKVTEKGKYVELRCDPISGHTALYWYRQSLGQGPEFLIYFQGTGAADDSGLPNDRFFAVRPEGSVSTLKIQRTERGDSAVYLCASRSGTSGSSFKDTQYFGPGTRLTVL.

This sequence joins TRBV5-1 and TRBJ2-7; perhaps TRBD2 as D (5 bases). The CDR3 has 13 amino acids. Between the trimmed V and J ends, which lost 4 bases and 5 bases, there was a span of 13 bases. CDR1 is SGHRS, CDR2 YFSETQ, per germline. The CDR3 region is CASSPRAKNEQYV. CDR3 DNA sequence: TGCGCCAGCAGCCCGCGGGCTAAGAACGAGCAGTACGTC.

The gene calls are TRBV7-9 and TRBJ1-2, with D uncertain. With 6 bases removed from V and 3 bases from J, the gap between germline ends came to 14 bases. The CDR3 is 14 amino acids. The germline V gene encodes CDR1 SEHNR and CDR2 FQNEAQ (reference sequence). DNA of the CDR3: TGTGCCAGCAGTCTCCTGAGGGAGGACTATGGCTACACCTTC. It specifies CASSLLREDYGYTF.

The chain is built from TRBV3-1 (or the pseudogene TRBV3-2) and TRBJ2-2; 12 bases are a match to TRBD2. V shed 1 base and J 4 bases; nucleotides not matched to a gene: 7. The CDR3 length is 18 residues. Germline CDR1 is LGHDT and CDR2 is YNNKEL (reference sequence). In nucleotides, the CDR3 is TGTGCCAGCAGCCAAGGGCTAGCGGGAGGGCCTACCACCGGGGAGCTGTTTTTT. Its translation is CASSQGLAGGPTTGELFF.

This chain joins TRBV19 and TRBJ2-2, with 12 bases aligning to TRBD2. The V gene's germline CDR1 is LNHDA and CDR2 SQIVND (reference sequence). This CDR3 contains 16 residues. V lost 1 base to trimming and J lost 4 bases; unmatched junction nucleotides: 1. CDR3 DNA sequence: TGTGCCAGTAGTATAGGACTAGCGGGAGCCACCGGGGAGCTGTTTTTT. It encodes CASSIGLAGATGELFF.

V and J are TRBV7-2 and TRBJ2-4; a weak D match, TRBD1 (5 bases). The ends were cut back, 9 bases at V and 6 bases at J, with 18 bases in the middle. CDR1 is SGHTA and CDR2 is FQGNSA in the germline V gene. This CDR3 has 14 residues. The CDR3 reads CASTGRASRNIQYF. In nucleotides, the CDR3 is TGTGCCAGTACGGGCAGGGCCAGCCGAAACATTCAGTACTTC.

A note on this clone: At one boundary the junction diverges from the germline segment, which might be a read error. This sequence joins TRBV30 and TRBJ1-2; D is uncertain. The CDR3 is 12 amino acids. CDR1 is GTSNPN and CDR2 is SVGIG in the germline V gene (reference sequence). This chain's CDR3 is CAWSEPSGRDSF. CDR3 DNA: TGTGCCTGGAGCGAGCCGTCCGGGAGAGATTCCTTC.

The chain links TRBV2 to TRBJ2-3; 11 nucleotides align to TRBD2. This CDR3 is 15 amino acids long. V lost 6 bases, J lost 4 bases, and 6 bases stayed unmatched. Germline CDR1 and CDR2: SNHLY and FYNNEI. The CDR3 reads CASRTRSGGADTQYF. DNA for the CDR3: TGTGCCAGCAGGACACGTAGCGGGGGGGCAGATACGCAGTATTTT.

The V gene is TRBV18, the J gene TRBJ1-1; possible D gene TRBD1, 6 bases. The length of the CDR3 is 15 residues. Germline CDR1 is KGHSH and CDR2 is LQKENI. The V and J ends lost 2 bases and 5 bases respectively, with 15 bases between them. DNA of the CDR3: TGTGCCAGCTCACCATTGGCAGGGGTATGGACTGAAGCTTTCTTT. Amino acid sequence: CASSPLAGVWTEAFF.

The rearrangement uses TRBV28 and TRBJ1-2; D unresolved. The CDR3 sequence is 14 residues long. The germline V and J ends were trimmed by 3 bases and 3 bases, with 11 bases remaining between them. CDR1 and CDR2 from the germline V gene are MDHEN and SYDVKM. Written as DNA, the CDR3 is TGTGCCAGCAGTTTCTCGCAATCGGACTATGGCTACACCTTC. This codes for CASSFSQSDYGYTF.

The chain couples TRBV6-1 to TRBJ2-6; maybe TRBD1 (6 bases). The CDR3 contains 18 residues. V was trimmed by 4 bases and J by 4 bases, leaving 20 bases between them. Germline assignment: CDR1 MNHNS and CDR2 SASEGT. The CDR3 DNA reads TGTGCCAGCAGTGGGTTCGCAAGTACAGGGACCGGGGCCAACGTCCTGACTTTC. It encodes CASSGFASTGTGANVLTF.

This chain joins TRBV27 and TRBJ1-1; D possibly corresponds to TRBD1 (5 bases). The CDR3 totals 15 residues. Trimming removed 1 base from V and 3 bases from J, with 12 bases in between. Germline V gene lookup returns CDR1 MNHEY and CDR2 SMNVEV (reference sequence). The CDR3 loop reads CASSLFRGLDTEAFF. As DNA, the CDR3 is TGTGCCAGCAGTTTATTTAGGGGACTGGACACTGAAGCTTTCTTT.

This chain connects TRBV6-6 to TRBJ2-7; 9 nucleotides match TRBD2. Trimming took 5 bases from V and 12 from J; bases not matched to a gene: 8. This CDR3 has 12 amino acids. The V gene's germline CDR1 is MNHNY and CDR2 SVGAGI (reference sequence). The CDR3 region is CASSPSGEGGYF. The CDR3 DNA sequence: TGTGCCAGCAGTCCTAGCGGGGAAGGCGGGTACTTC.

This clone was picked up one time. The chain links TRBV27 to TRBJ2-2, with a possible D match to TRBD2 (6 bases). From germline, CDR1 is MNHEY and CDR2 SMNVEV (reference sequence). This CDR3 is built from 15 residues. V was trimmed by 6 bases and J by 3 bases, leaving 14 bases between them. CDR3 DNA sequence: TGTGCCAGCAGGCGGGACGGCTGGGACACCGGGGAGCTGTTTTTT. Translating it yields CASRRDGWDTGELFF.

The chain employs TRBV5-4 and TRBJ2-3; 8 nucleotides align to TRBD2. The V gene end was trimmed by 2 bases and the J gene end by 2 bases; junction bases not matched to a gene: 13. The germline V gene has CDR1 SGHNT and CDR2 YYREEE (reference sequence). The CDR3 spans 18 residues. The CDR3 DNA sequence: TGTGCCAGCAGCTTAATGGGGGTGGGTAGCGGGGCCACAGATACGCAGTATTTT. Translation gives CASSLMGVGSGATDTQYF.

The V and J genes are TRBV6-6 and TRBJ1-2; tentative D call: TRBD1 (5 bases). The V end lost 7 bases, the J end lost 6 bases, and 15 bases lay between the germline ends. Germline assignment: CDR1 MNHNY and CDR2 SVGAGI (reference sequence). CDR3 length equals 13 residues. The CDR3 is CASNRSPRDGYTF. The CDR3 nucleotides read TGTGCCAGCAACAGGAGCCCAAGGGATGGCTACACCTTC.

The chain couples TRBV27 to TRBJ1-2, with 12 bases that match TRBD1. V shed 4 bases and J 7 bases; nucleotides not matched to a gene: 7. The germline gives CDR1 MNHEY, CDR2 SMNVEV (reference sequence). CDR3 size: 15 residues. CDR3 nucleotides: TGTGCCAGCAGTTCCGGGACAGGGGGCTCTAGTGGCTACACCTTC. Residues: CASSSGTGGSSGYTF.

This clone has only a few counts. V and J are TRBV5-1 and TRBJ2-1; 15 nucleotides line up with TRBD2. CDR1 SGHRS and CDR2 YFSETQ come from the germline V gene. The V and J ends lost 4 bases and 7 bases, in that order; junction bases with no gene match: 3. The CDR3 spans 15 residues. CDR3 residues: CASSGGLAGGNEQFF. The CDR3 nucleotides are TGCGCCAGCAGCGGGGGACTAGCGGGAGGAAATGAGCAGTTCTTC.

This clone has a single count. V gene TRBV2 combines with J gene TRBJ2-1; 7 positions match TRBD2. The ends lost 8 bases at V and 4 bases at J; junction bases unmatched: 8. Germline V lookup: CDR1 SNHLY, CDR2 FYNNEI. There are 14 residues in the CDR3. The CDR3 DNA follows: TGTGCCAGCGTCAGCGGGGAGGGGTACAATGAGCAGTTCTTC. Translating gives CASVSGEGYNEQFF.

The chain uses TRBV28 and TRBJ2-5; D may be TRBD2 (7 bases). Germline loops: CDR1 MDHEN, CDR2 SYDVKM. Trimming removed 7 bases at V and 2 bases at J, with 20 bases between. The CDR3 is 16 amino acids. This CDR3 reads CASNPVGGPGQETQYF. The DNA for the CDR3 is TGTGCCAGCAACCCGGTCGGGGGGCCGGGGCAAGAGACCCAGTACTTC.

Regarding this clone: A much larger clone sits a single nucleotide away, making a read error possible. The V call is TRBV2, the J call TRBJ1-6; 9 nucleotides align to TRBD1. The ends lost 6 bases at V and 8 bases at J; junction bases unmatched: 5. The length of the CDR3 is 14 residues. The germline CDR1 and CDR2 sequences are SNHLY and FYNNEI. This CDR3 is CASSRDRVDSPLHF. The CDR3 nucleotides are TGTGCCAGCAGCCGGGACAGGGTTGATTCACCCCTCCACTTT.

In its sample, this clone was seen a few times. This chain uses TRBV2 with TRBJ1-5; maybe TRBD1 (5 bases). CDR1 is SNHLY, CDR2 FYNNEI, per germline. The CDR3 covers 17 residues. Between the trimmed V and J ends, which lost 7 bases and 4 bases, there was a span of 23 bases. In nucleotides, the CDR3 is TGTGCCAGCACGCCGGGACCCCTTTTGGGACTTAATCAGCCCCAGCATTTT. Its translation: CASTPGPLLGLNQPQHF.

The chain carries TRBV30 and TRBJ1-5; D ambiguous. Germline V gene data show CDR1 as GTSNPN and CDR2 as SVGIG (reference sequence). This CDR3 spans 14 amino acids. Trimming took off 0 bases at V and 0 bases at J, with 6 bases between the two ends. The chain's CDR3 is CAWSVANSNQPQHF. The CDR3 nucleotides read TGTGCCTGGAGTGTAGCCAATAGCAATCAGCCCCAGCATTTT. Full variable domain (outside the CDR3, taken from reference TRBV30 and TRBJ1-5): SQTIHQWPATLVQPVGSPLSLECTVEGTSNPNLYWYRQAAGRGLQLLFYSVGIGQISSEVPQNLSASRPQDRQFILSSKKLLLSDSGFYLCAWSVANSNQPQHFGDGTRLSIL.

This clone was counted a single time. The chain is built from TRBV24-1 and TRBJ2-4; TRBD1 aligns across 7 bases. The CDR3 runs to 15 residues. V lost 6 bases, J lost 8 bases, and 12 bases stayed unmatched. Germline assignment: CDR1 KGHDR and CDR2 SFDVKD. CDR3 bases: TGTGCCACCAGTAGCCGGAAGGGGGCTGAAGACATTCAGTACTTC. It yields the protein CATSSRKGAEDIQYF.

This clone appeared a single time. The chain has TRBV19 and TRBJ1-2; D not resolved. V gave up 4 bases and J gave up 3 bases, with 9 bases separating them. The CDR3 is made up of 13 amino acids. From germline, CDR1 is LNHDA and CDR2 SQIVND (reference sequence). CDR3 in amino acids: CASSTPVHYGYTF. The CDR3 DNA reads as TGTGCCAGTAGTACCCCGGTCCACTATGGCTACACCTTC.

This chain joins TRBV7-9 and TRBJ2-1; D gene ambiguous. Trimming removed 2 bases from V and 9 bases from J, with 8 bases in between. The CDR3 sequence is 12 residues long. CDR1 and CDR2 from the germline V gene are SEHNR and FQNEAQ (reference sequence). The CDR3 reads CASSLRAPEQFF. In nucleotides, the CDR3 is TGTGCCAGCAGCTTAAGAGCGCCTGAGCAGTTCTTC.